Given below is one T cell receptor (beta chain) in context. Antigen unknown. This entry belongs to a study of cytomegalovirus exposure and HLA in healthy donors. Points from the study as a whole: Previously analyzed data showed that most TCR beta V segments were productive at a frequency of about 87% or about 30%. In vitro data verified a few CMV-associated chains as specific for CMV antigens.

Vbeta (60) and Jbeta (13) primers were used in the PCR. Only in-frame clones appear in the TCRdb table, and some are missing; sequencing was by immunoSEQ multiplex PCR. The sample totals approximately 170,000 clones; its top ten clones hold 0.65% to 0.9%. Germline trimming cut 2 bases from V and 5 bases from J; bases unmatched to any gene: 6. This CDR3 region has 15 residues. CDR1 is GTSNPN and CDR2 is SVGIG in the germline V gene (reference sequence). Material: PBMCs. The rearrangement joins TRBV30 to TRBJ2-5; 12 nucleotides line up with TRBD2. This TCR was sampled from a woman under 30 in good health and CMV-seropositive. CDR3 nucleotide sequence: TGTGCCTGGAGTACAGGACTAGCGGGACTGGAGACCCAGTACTTC. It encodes CAWSTGLAGLETQYF.